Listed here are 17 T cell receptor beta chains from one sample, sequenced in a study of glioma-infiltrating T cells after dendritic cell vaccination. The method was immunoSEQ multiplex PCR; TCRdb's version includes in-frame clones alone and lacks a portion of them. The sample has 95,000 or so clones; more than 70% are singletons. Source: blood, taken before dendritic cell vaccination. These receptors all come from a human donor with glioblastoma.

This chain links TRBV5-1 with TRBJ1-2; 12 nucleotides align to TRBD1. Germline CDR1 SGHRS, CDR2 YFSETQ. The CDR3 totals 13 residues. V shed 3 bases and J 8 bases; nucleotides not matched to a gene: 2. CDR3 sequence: CASSWGTGGGYTF. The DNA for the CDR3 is TGCGCCAGCAGCTGGGGGACAGGGGGCGGCTACACCTTC.

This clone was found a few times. For the CDR3, the DNA is TGTGCCAGCTGGCGGGACAGGAACACCATATATTTT. It encodes CASWRDRNTIYF. The chain uses TRBV6-5 and TRBJ1-3; 8 bases match TRBD1. This CDR3 comprises 12 residues. Germline values: CDR1 MNHEY, CDR2 SVGAGI. Trimming at V came to 8 bases and at J to 7 bases, leaving 4 bases not matched to a gene.

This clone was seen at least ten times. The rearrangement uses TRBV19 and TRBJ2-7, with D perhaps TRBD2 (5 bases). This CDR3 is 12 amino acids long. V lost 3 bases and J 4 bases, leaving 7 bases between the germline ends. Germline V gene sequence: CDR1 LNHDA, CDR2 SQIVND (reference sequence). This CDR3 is CASSIGLYEQYF. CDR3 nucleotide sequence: TGTGCCAGTAGTATCGGACTGTACGAGCAGTACTTC.

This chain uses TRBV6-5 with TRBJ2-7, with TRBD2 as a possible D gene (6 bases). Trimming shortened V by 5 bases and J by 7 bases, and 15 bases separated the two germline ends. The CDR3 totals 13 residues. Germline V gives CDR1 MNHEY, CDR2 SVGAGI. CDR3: CASSPSGLGEQYF. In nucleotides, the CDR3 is TGTGCCAGCAGTCCTTCGGGACTGGGAGAGCAGTACTTC.

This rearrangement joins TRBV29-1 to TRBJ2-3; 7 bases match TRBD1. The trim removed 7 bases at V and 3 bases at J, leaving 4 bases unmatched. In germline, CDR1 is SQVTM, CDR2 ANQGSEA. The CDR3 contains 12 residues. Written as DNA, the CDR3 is TGCAGCGGGGAGACAGGGACAGATACGCAGTATTTT. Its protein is CSGETGTDTQYF.

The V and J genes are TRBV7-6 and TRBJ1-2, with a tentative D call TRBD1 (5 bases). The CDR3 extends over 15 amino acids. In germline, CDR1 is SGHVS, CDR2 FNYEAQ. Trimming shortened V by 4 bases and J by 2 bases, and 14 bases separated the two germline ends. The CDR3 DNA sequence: TGTGCCAGCAGCTCCTCCCCGGACATAAACTATGGCTACACCTTC. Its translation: CASSSSPDINYGYTF.

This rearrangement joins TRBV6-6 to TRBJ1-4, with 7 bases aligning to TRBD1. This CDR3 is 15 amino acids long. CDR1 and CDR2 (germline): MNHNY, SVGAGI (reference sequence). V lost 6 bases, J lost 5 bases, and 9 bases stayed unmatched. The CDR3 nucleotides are TGTGCCAGCAGCTCCCGGACAGGCGGAAATGAAAAACTGTTTTTT. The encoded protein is CASSSRTGGNEKLFF.

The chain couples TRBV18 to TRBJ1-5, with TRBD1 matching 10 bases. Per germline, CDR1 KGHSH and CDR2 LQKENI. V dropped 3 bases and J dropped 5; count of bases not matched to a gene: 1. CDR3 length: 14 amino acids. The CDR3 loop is CASSPDRGYQPQHF. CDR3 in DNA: TGTGCCAGCTCACCGGACAGGGGGTATCAGCCCCAGCATTTT.

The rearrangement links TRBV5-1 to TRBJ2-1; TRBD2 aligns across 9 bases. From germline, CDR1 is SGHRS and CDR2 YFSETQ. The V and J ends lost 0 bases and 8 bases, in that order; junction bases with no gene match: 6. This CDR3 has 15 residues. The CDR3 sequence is CASSLASGALDEQFF. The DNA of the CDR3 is TGCGCCAGCAGCTTGGCTAGCGGGGCCTTGGATGAGCAGTTCTTC.

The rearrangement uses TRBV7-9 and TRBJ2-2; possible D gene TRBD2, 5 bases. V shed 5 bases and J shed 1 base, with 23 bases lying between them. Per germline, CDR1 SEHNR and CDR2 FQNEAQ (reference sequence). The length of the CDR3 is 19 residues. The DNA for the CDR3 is TGTGCCAGCAGCCCTCGGGTGGCGGGCGAGGTAGTGAACACCGGGGAGCTGTTTTTT. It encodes CASSPRVAGEVVNTGELFF. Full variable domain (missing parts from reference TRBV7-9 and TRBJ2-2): DTGVSQNPRHKITKRGQNVTFRCDPISEHNRLYWYRQTLGQGPEFLTYFQNEAQLEKSRLLSDRFSAERPKGSFSTLEIQRTEQGDSAMYLCASSPRVAGEVVNTGELFFGEGSRLTVL.

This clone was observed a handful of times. The CDR3 bases are TGTGCCAGCAGTTTTCAGGGAACAATGAGTGAGCAGTTCTTC. Translated: CASSFQGTMSEQFF. The V and J genes are TRBV27 and TRBJ2-1; D is perhaps TRBD1 (5 bases). With 3 bases removed from V and 9 bases from J, the gap between germline ends came to 15 bases. Germline V gene lookup returns CDR1 MNHEY and CDR2 SMNVEV (reference sequence). CDR3 length equals 14 residues.

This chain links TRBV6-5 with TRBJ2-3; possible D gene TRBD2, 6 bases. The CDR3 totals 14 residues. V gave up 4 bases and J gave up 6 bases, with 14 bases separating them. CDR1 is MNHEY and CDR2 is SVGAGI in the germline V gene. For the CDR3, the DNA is TGTGCCAGCAGTTCTGGGACTGGAGTGGATACGCAGTATTTT. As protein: CASSSGTGVDTQYF.

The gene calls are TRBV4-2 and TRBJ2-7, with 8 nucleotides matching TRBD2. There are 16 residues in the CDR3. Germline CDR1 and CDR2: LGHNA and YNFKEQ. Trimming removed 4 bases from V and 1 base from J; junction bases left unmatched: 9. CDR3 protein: CASSRPGVAGSYEQYF. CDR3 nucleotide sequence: TGTGCCAGCAGCCGACCCGGGGTAGCGGGATCCTACGAGCAGTACTTC.

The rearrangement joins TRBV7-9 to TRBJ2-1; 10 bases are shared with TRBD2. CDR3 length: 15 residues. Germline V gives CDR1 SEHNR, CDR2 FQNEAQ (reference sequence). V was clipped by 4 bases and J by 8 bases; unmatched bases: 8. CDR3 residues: CASSWVGTSVYEQFF. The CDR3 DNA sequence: TGTGCCAGCAGCTGGGTGGGGACTAGCGTCTATGAGCAGTTCTTC.

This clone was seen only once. The CDR3 spells CASSLQGDPEAFF. DNA of the CDR3: TGTGCCAGCAGCCTACAGGGGGACCCTGAAGCTTTCTTT. The V gene is TRBV7-6, the J gene TRBJ1-1, with 8 nucleotides matching TRBD1. The junction had 5 bases not matched to a gene; V was cut back by 5 bases and J by 6 bases. The CDR3 has 13 residues. Germline V gene sequence: CDR1 SGHVS, CDR2 FNYEAQ. Full variable domain (missing parts from reference TRBV7-6 and TRBJ1-1): GAGVSQSPRYKVTKRGQDVALRCDPISGHVSLYWYRQALGQGPEFLTYFNYEAQQDKSGLPNDRFSAERPEGSISTLTIQRTEQRDSAMYRCASSLQGDPEAFFGQGTRLTVV.

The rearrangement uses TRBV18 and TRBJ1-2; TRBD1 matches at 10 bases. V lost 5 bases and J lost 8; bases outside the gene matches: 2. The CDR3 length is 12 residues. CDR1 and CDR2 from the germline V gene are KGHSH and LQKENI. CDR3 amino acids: CASSDRGQGYTF. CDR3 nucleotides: TGTGCCAGCTCAGACAGGGGGCAAGGCTACACCTTC. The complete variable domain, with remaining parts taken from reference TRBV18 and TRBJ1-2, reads NAGVMQNPRHLVRRRGQEARLRCSPMKGHSHVYWYRQLPEEGLKFMVYLQKENIIDESGMPKERFSAEFPKEGPSILRIQQVVRGDSAAYFCASSDRGQGYTFGSGTRLTVV.

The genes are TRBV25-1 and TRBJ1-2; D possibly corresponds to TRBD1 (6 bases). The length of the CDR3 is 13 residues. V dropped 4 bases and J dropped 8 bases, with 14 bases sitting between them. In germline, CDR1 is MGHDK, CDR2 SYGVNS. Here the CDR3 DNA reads TGTGCCAGCAGTGGTACAGGGATGAGCGGCTACACCTTC. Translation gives CASSGTGMSGYTF.